Sequencing of this T cell receptor (beta chain) was carried out in a study of CD8+ T cells in alopecia areata. Study-wide points: Mouse data revealed clearer TCR sharing than patient data did, a gap possibly tied to HLA. Alopecia totalis/universalis scalp especially showed more expanded CD8+ clones than normal scalp.

In regard to this clone: Its antigen is currently unknown.

The CDR3 is 13 residues long. The V gene's germline CDR1 is SQVTM and CDR2 ANQGSEA. The V end was cut by 3 bases, the J end by 0 bases, with 9 bases between. The authors extracted RNA and reverse transcribed it into cDNA as the sequencing template. TCRdb's copy holds only in-frame clones and misses some; the assay was immunoSEQ multiplex PCR. The sample carries approximately 120,000 clones, roughly 50% recorded once. Punch biopsies of lesional scalp, plus peripheral blood, were taken from alopecia areata patients. Sorted populations comprised CD4+ and CD8+ T cells obtained from PBMCs. The receptor was isolated from a human donor with alopecia areata. V usage is TRBV29-1 and J usage is TRBJ2-7; D is ambiguous. Sequencing was carried out using NKG2D-low CD8+ T cells sorted from blood. The CDR3 sequence is CSVEQDNSYEQYF. Written as DNA, the CDR3 is TGCAGCGTTGAGCAGGATAACTCCTACGAGCAGTACTTC.